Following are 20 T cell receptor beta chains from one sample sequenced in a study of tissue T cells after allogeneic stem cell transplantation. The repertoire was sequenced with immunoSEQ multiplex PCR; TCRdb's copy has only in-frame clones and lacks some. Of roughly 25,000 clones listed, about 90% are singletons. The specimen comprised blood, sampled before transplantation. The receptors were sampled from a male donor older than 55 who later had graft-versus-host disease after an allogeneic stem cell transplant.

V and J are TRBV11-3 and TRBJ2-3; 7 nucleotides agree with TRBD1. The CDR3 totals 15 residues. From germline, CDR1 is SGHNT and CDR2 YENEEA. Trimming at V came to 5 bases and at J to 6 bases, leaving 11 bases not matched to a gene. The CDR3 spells CASSHRGQDGDTQYF. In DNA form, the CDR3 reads TGTGCCAGCAGCCACCGAGGACAGGATGGTGATACGCAGTATTTT.

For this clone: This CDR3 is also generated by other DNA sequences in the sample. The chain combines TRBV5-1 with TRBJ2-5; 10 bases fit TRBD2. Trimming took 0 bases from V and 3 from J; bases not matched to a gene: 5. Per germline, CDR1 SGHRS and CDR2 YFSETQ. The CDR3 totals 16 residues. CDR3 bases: TGCGCCAGCAGCTTGGGGCAGCGGGGGGGCGAAGAGACCCAGTACTTC. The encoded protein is CASSLGQRGGEETQYF.

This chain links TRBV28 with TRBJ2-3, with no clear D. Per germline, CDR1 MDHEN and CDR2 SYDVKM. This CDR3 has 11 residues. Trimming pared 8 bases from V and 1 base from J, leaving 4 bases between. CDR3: CASEGTDTQYF. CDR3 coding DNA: TGTGCCAGCGAGGGCACAGATACGCAGTATTTT.

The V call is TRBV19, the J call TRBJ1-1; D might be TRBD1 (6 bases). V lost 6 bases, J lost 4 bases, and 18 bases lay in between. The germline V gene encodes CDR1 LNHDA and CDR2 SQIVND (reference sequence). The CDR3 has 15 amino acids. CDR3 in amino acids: CASRGPGQSSTEAFF. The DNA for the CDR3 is TGTGCCAGTAGAGGGCCCGGACAGTCGAGCACTGAAGCTTTCTTT.

The CDR3 DNA sequence: TGCAGCGTCCACGCAGATACGCAGTATTTT. Translating gives CSVHADTQYF. V gene TRBV29-1 combines with J gene TRBJ2-3, with D hard to call. Germline values: CDR1 SQVTM, CDR2 ANQGSEA. CDR3 length: 10 residues. V was shortened by 6 bases and J by 4 bases, with 5 bases between the two germline ends.

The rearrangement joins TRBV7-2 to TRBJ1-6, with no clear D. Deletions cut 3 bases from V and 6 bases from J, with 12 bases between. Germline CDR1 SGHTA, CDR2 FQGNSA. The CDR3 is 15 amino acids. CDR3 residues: CASSFLRGGNSPLHF. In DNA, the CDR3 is TGTGCCAGCAGCTTTTTACGGGGAGGTAATTCACCCCTCCACTTT.

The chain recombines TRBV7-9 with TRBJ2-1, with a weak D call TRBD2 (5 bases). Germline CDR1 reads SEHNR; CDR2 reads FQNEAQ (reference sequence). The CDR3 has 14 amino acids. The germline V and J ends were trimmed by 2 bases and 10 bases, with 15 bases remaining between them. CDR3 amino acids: CASSLRYSAEEQFF. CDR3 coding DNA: TGTGCCAGCAGCTTACGTTATTCAGCGGAGGAGCAGTTCTTC.

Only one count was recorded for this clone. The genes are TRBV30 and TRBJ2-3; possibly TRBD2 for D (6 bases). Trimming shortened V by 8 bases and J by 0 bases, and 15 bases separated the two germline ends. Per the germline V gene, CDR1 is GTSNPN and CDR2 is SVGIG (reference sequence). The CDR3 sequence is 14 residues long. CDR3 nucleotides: TGTGCCGGGCATTACCGGGGGAGCACAGATACGCAGTATTTT. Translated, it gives CAGHYRGSTDTQYF.

The CDR3 protein is CASSLGGGYNEQFF. CDR3 DNA: TGTGCCAGCAGCTTGGGGGGGGGCTACAATGAGCAGTTCTTC. This chain connects TRBV5-4 to TRBJ2-1, with 7 bases aligning to TRBD2. The CDR3 loop spans 14 amino acids. The V and J ends lost 0 bases and 3 bases, in that order; junction bases with no gene match: 0. Germline CDR1 SGHNT, CDR2 YYREEE (reference sequence). Drawing the rest from reference TRBV5-4 and TRBJ2-1, the complete variable domain is ETGVTQSPTHLIKTRGQQVTLRCSSQSGHNTVSWYQQALGQGPQFIFQYYREEENGRGNFPPRFSGLQFPNYSSELNVNALELDDSALYLCASSLGGGYNEQFFGPGTRLTVL.

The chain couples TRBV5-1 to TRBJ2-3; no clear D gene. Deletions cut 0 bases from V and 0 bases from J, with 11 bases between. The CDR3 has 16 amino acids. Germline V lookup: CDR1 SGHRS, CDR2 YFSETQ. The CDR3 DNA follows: TGCGCCAGCAGCTTGGAACGGAACCCCAGCACAGATACGCAGTATTTT. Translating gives CASSLERNPSTDTQYF.

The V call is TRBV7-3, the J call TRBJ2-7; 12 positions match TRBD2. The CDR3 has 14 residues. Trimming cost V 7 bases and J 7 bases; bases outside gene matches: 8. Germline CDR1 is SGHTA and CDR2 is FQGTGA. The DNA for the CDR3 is TGTGCCAGCAAGGCATCTAGCGGGAGGGGAGAGCAGTACTTC. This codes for CASKASSGRGEQYF. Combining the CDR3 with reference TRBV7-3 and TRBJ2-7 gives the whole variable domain GAGVSQTPSNKVTEKGKYVELRCDPISGHTALYWYRQSLGQGPEFLIYFQGTGAADDSGLPNDRFFAVRPEGSVSTLKIQRTERGDSAVYLCASKASSGRGEQYFGPGTRLTVT.

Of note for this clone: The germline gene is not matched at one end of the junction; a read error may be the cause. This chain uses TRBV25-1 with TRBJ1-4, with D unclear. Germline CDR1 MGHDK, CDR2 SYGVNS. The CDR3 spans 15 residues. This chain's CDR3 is CASSELVAHNEKLFF. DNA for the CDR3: TGTGCCAGCAGCGAATTGGTGGCCCATAACGAAAAACTGTTTTTT. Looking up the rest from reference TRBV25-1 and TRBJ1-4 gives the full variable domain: EADIYQTPRYLVIGTGKKITLECSQTMGHDKMYWYQQDPGMELHLIHYSYGVNSTEKGDLSSESTVSRIRTEHFPLTLESARPSHTSQYLCASSELVAHNEKLFFGSGTQLSVL.

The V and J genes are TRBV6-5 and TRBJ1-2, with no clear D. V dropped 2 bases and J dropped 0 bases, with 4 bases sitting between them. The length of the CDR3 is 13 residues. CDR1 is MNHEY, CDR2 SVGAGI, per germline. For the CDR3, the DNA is TGTGCCAGCAGTTACACAGCTAACTATGGCTACACCTTC. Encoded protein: CASSYTANYGYTF.

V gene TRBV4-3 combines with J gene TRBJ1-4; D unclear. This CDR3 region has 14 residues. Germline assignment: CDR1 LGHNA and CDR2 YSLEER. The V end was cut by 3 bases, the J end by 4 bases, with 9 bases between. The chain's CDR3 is CASSHLGDNEKLFF. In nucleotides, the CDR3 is TGCGCCAGCAGCCATCTCGGGGATAATGAAAAACTGTTTTTT.

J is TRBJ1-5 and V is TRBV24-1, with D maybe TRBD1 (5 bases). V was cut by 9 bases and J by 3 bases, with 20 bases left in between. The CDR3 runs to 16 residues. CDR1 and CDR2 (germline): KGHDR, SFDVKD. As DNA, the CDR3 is TGTGCCACCCAAGAAGGGGACGGACTATTCAATCAGCCCCAGCATTTT. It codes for CATQEGDGLFNQPQHF.

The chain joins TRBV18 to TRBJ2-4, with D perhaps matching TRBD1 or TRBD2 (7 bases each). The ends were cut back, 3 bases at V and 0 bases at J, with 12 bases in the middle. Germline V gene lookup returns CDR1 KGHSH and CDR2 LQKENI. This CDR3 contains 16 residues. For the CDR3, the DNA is TGTGCCAGCTCACCTCAGGGGGGGCTAGCCAAAAACATTCAGTACTTC. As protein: CASSPQGGLAKNIQYF.

For the CDR3, the DNA is TGCGCCAGCAGCCCTCAAGCAGGGGGAGGAAGTGACAATCAGCCCCAGCATTTT. It yields the protein CASSPQAGGGSDNQPQHF. The genes are TRBV4-1 and TRBJ1-5; 7 positions agree with TRBD1. The germline V gene has CDR1 MGHRA and CDR2 YSYEKL. V lost 4 bases to trimming and J lost 3 bases; unmatched junction nucleotides: 15. There are 18 residues in the CDR3.

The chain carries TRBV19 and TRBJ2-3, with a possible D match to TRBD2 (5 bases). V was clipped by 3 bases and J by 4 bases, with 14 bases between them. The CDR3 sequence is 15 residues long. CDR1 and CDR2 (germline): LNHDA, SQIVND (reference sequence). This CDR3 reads CASSMREGNADTQYF. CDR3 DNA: TGTGCCAGTAGTATGAGGGAAGGGAATGCAGATACGCAGTATTTT. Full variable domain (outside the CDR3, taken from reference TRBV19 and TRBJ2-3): DGGITQSPKYLFRKEGQNVTLSCEQNLNHDAMYWYRQDPGQGLRLIYYSQIVNDFQKGDIAEGYSVSREKKESFPLTVTSAQKNPTAFYLCASSMREGNADTQYFGPGTRLTVL.

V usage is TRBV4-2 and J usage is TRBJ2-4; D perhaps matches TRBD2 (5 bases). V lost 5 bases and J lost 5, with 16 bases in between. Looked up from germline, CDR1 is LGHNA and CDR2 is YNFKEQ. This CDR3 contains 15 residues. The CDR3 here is CASSGLGRQQNIQYF. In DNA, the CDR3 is TGTGCCAGCAGCGGACTTGGTCGTCAGCAAAACATTCAGTACTTC.

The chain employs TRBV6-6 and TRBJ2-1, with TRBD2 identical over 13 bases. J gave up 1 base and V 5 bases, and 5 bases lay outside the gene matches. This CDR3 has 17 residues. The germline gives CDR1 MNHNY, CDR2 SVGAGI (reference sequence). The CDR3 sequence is CASSPRGLAGSYNEQFF. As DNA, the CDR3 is TGTGCCAGCAGTCCCCGGGGACTAGCGGGGTCCTACAATGAGCAGTTCTTC.